This is a list of T cell receptor beta chains from one sample in a study of shared clonotypes between healthy human individuals. Profiling relied on immunoSEQ multiplex PCR, and the TCRdb table lists in-frame clones only, not all of them. This table has around 1.4 million clones, 98% to 99% appearing once. Sequenced material: naive CD4+ T cells sorted from blood. The source is a man between 25 and 39 years old in good health. CDR3s include the opening cysteine and the closing phenylalanine or tryptophan. Fields, in order: J gene, V gene, clone size, CDR3 length, D gene, CDR3 DNA, CDR3 protein. D genes are given only for firm matches. Size values are once, few and many counts, or a class for expanded clones, and some rows have none.

TRBJ1-2 TRBV5-6 . 16 . TGTGCCAGCAGCCTCACAAGGGGGGGGCCCAGGGGAGGCTCCACCTTC CASSLTRGGPRGGSTF
TRBJ2-1 TRBV6-5 . 15 . TGTGCCAGCAGCTCTTCGGCGGGACCCTACAATGAGCAGTTCTTC CASSSSAGPYNEQFF
TRBJ2-7 TRBV5-1 . 14 . TGCGCCAGCAGCTTGTTTTTGTCCAGAGACGAGCAGTACTTC CASSLFLSRDEQYF
TRBJ1-1 TRBV18 . 14 . TGTGCCAGCTCACCACTTGATGGGAACACTGAAGCTTTCTTT CASSPLDGNTEAFF
TRBJ2-7 TRBV27 . 17 . TGTGCCAGCAGTCGCACTGGCGTTCTAGGAGGTCCCTACGAGCAGTACTTC CASSRTGVLGGPYEQYF
TRBJ2-7 TRBV5-1 . 14 TRBD1 TGCGCCAGCAGTTCGGACAGGGGGTCCTACGAGCAGTACTTC CASSSDRGSYEQYF
TRBJ1-1 TRBV7-6 . 13 . TGTGCCAGCAGCTTAGGTTCAAACACTGAAGCTTTCTTT CASSLGSNTEAFF
TRBJ1-1 TRBV29-1 . 14 . TGCAGCGTTAGTACGGGGGGCTTAGTCACTGAAGCTTTCTTT CSVSTGGLVTEAFF
TRBJ2-5 TRBV2 once 11 . TGTGCCAGCAGTGAACTAAAGACCCAGTACTTC CASSELKTQYF
TRBJ2-5 TRBV5-4 . 14 . TGTGCCAGCAGCTCCGGACGGAGTCAAGAGACCCAGTACTTC CASSSGRSQETQYF
TRBJ2-5 TRBV28 . 14 . TGTGCCAGCAGCCCGGCGGCGGTGGGGGAGACCCAGTACTTC CASSPAAVGETQYF
TRBJ2-1 TRBV1 once 20 . TGCACCAGCAGCGTAACGGACTACCCCGGGTCGATAGTGTTCTACAATGAGCAGTTCTTC CTSSVTDYPGSIVFYNEQFF
TRBJ2-7 TRBV7-8 . 14 . TGTGCCAGCAGCTTAGGTCCGGACAACTACGAGCAGTACTTC CASSLGPDNYEQYF
TRBJ2-7 TRBV18 . 13 TRBD1 TGTGCCAGCTCACCAGGGACAGGAGGCGAGCAGTACTTC CASSPGTGGEQYF
TRBJ2-5 TRBV7-2 . 15 TRBD1 TGTGCCAGCAGCTTAGCGAGGACAGGGTTTGAGACCCAGTACTTC CASSLARTGFETQYF
TRBJ2-5 TRBV7-2 . 16 TRBD1 TGTGCCAGCAGCCCATACCCACAGGGGGTCCAAGAGACCCAGTACTTC CASSPYPQGVQETQYF
TRBJ2-1 TRBV6-5 . 15 . TGTGCCAGCAGGCCCGGCGGTAGCTCCTACAATGAGCAGTTCTTC CASRPGGSSYNEQFF
TRBJ1-2 TRBV6-5 . 13 TRBD1 TGTGCCAGCAGGGACAGGGAGGGCTATGGCTACACCTTC CASRDREGYGYTF
TRBJ2-7 TRBV5-4 . 13 . TGTGCCAGCAGCCGGACAGCACCCTACGAGCAGTACTTC CASSRTAPYEQYF
TRBJ2-1 TRBV5-1 . 16 . TGCGCCAGCAGCCCGCGGACAGCGGGAACCTACAATGAGCAGTTCTTC CASSPRTAGTYNEQFF
TRBJ2-6 TRBV9 . 16 . TGTGCCAGCAGCGTAGCTACCAGGGTAGGGGCCAACGTCCTGACTTTC CASSVATRVGANVLTF
TRBJ2-1 TRBV11-3 . 15 TRBD2 TGTGCCAGCAGCCCCAGACTAGCGGGATCTGGTGAGCAGTTCTTC CASSPRLAGSGEQFF
TRBJ1-1 TRBV19 . 13 . TGTGCCAGTAGTTTTGTCGTGGACACTGAAGCTTTCTTT CASSFVVDTEAFF
TRBJ2-7 TRBV6-5 once 13 . TGTGCCAGCAGTTACTCGCTGGTTTACGAGCAGTACTTC CASSYSLVYEQYF
TRBJ1-2 TRBV6-5 . 13 TRBD1 TGTGCCAGCAGCCAGGGGGCCAGGCAGGGCTACACCTTC CASSQGARQGYTF
TRBJ1-2 TRBV9 . 15 . TGTGCCAGCAGCCCCCAAGTCCGGGGCTTCTATGGCTACACCTTC CASSPQVRGFYGYTF
TRBJ2-1 TRBV7-2 . 14 . TGTGCCAGCAGAGCCTCCCCGGGAGTCTATGAGCAGTTCTTC CASRASPGVYEQFF
TRBJ2-7 TRBV18 . 13 . TGTGCCAGCTCAGGCGGCCTTACCTACGAGCAGTACTTC CASSGGLTYEQYF
TRBJ2-7 TRBV15 . 14 TRBD1 TGTGCCACCAGTAAGACAGGGAACGGGTACGAGCAGTACTTC CATSKTGNGYEQYF
TRBJ2-1 TRBV11-3 . 13 . TGTGCCAGCAGTCCTGGCAGCACCAATGAGCAGTTCTTC CASSPGSTNEQFF
TRBJ2-7 TRBV25-1 . 15 TRBD1 TGTGCCAGCAGTGAGGACAGGGGGAACTCCTACGAGCAGTACTTC CASSEDRGNSYEQYF
TRBJ2-1 TRBV7-2 . 13 . TGTGCCAGCAGCTGGTCCTCCTACAATGAGCAGTTCTTC CASSWSSYNEQFF
TRBJ2-3 TRBV30 . 15 . TGTGCCTGGAACCCAGGAATAGTAGGCACAGATACGCAGTATTTT CAWNPGIVGTDTQYF
TRBJ2-1 TRBV9 . 16 TRBD1 TGTGCCAGCAGCGTATCATCATTACAGGGGCGTAATGAGCAGTTCTTC CASSVSSLQGRNEQFF
TRBJ2-1 TRBV7-9 . 13 TRBD2 TGTGCCAGCCTACCGGGACTAGCTTCTGAGCAGTTCTTC CASLPGLASEQFF
TRBJ1-3 TRBV9 once 16 . TGTGCCAGCAGCGAAGTCGGGGCCCACTCTGGAAACACCATATATTTT CASSEVGAHSGNTIYF
TRBJ2-2 TRBV28 . 14 . TGTGCCAGCAGTCCCCGGGGGTACGACGGGGAGCTGTTTTTT CASSPRGYDGELFF
TRBJ1-1 TRBV5-5 . 15 TRBD1 TGTGCCAGCAGCCCCGTTGGGACAGCGAACACTGAAGCTTTCTTT CASSPVGTANTEAFF
TRBJ2-3 TRBV5-1 once 14 . TGCGCCAGCGGGGCGGCTAGCGCCACAGATACGCAGTATTTT CASGAASATDTQYF
TRBJ1-2 TRBV23-1 . 11 TRBD1 TGCGCCAGCACAGGGGGGCGTGGCTACACCTTC CASTGGRGYTF
TRBJ2-1 TRBV2 . 14 TRBD2 TGTGCCAGCAAGGGGCCGGGAGCGGGGAATGAGCAGTTCTTC CASKGPGAGNEQFF
TRBJ2-7 TRBV12-5 . 12 . TGTGCTAGTGGTTTGGTTGGCGGCGAGCAGTACTTC CASGLVGGEQYF
TRBJ2-3 TRBV29-1 . 13 TRBD2 TGCAGCGTTGGGGAGGGGAGCACAGATACGCAGTATTTT CSVGEGSTDTQYF
TRBJ1-2 TRBV5-6 . 12 TRBD1 TGTGCCAGCAGCGTCGGGACAGTCGGCTACACCTTC CASSVGTVGYTF
TRBJ2-5 TRBV5-4 . 12 . TGTGCCAGCAGCTTTCTTGGGGAGACCCAGTACTTC CASSFLGETQYF
TRBJ1-2 TRBV7-2 once 13 TRBD1 TGTGCCAGCAGGTTGACAGGGGGCCATGGCTACACCTTC CASRLTGGHGYTF
TRBJ2-3 TRBV28 . 17 TRBD2 TGTGCCAGGGCAGCAGAGACTAGCGGGAGGGCATCTGATACGCAGTATTTT CARAAETSGRASDTQYF
TRBJ2-1 TRBV11-3 . 16 TRBD2 TGTGCCAGCAGCTTAAGCGGGGGGAGCTCCTACAATGAGCAGTTCTTC CASSLSGGSSYNEQFF
TRBJ2-3 TRBV9 . 13 . TGTGCCAGCAGCGGGGGGACCACAGATACGCAGTATTTT CASSGGTTDTQYF
TRBJ2-7 TRBV7-2 . 14 TRBD2 TGTGCCAGCAGCCGACTAGCGGGAGCTTACGAGCAGTACTTC CASSRLAGAYEQYF
TRBJ2-1 TRBV7-2 . 16 TRBD2 TGTGCCAGCAGCTTAGAGGGAACTAGCGGGACCAATGAGCAGTTCTTC CASSLEGTSGTNEQFF
TRBJ2-7 TRBV19 once 18 . TGTGCCAGTAGTCATCAACGAGCCGGGACTTGGACCCCCTACGAGCAGTACTTC CASSHQRAGTWTPYEQYF